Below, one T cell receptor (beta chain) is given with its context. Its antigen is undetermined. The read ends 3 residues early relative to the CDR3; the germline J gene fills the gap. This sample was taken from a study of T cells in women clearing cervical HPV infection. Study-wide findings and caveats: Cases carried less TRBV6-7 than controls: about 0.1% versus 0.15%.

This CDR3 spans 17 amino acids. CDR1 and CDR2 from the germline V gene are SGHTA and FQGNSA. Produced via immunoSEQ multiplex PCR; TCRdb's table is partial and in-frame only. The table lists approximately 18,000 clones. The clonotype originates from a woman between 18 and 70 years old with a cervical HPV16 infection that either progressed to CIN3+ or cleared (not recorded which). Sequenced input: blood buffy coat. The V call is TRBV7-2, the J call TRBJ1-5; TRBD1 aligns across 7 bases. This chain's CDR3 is CASRLAQGQGGHQPQHF. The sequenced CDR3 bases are TGTGCAAGTCGCTTAGCGCAAGGCCAGGGGGGCCATCAGCCC.